One sample yielded the 5 T cell receptor beta chains listed below, sequenced in a study of control samples from healthy donors and cancer patients. Profiled with immunoSEQ multiplex PCR; TCRdb holds only in-frame clones, not every one. The table includes 120,000 to 150,000 clones, over 85% detected once. Sequenced input: blood. Receptors originate from a man aged 18 to 30 in good health.

The CDR3 spells CASGRDHRSDEQYF. Written as DNA, the CDR3 is TGTGCCAGCGGTCGGGATCATCGTTCGGACGAGCAGTACTTC. This chain links TRBV27 with TRBJ2-7, with D possibly being TRBD2 (5 bases). Germline V CDR1 and CDR2: MNHEY, SMNVEV (reference sequence). V was clipped by 8 bases and J by 5 bases, with 19 bases between them. The CDR3 runs 14 residues.

This rearrangement joins TRBV7-6 to TRBJ2-2, with D perhaps given as TRBD1 or TRBD2 (6 bases each). The CDR3 is made up of 16 amino acids. Per germline, CDR1 SGHVS and CDR2 FNYEAQ. Trimming took 3 bases from V and 0 from J, leaving 11 bases between them. The CDR3 nucleotides read TGTGCCAGCAGCTTGAACAGGGAGGCGAACACCGGGGAGCTGTTTTTT. Protein product: CASSLNREANTGELFF.

The rearrangement uses TRBV27 and TRBJ1-1; tentative D call: TRBD1 (6 bases). There are 13 residues in the CDR3. CDR1 is MNHEY, CDR2 SMNVEV, per germline (reference sequence). With 5 bases removed from V and 11 bases from J, the gap between germline ends came to 18 bases. CDR3 coding DNA: TGTGCCAGCAGTATGGGGGCAGCATACGAGGCTTTCTTT. Translation gives CASSMGAAYEAFF.

The chain combines TRBV28 with TRBJ2-3, with 13 bases fitting TRBD2. Per the germline V gene, CDR1 is MDHEN and CDR2 is SYDVKM. Trimming at V came to 5 bases and at J to 7 bases, leaving 18 bases not matched to a gene. This CDR3 is built from 19 residues. This chain's CDR3 is CASSMGAIGLAGAANTQYF. As DNA, the CDR3 is TGTGCCAGCAGTATGGGGGCCATCGGACTAGCGGGGGCGGCGAATACGCAGTATTTT.

The chain couples TRBV4-1 to TRBJ2-2; 8 bases line up with TRBD1. This CDR3 region has 17 residues. The V segment lost 1 base and the J segment 3 bases; nucleotides outside the gene matches: 7. Per the germline V gene, CDR1 is MGHRA and CDR2 is YSYEKL. CDR3 sequence (DNA): TGCGCCAGCAGCCAAGTAGTGTACAGGGGGTACACCGGGGAGCTGTTTTTT. As protein: CASSQVVYRGYTGELFF.